The 30 T cell receptor beta chains listed next were all sequenced from one sample in a study of T-cell reconstitution after alpha-beta-depleted transplantation in children. Preparation of the TCRbeta library was carried out with unique molecular identifiers. TCRdb recomputed calls from the PCR reads with MiXCR, one row per CDR3 protein. The sample consists of hundreds of thousands of distinct CDR3 sequences, under 15% of them appearing once. Sequencing used PBMCs, obtained before TCRalphabeta/CD19-depleted stem cell transplant. These TCRs come from a girl aged 2 to 9 with congenital amegakaryocytic thrombocytopenia, due to receive a stem cell transplant.

The chain couples TRBV10-2 to TRBJ2-5; TRBD2 aligns across 8 bases. CDR1 WSHSY and CDR2 SAAADI come from the germline V gene. The CDR3 covers 15 residues. The V gene end was trimmed by 6 bases and the J gene end by 4 bases; junction bases not matched to a gene: 10. The CDR3 sequence: CASSSLVAGGETQYF. As DNA, the CDR3 is TGCGCCAGCAGCTCGCTGGTCGCGGGAGGAGAGACCCAGTACTTC.

A note on this clonotype: A read error may explain this, as a much larger clone is one base away. This chain connects TRBV29-1 to TRBJ2-1; tentatively, D is TRBD1 or TRBD2 (5 bases each). V lost 3 bases and J 12 bases, leaving 15 bases between the germline ends. Germline V CDR1 and CDR2: SQVTM, ANQGSEA. This CDR3 is 12 amino acids long. The CDR3 sequence: CSVEGSSGGQFF. The CDR3 DNA follows: TGCAGCGTTGAGGGATCCTCTGGGGGGCAGTTCTTC.

This clonotype was counted ten times or more. The CDR3 sequence: CASSPIDEKLFF. The CDR3 nucleotides are TGTGCCAGCAGCCCAATAGACGAAAAACTGTTTTTT. The V call is TRBV7-9, the J call TRBJ1-4; D is uncertain. The CDR3 contains 12 residues. With 5 bases removed from V and 8 bases from J, the gap between germline ends came to 9 bases. CDR1 and CDR2 from the germline V gene are SEHNR and FQNEAQ (reference sequence).

In its sample, this clonotype was seen many times. The rearrangement uses TRBV12-3 or TRBV12-4 and TRBJ2-1; D might be TRBD1 or TRBD2, each matching 5 bases. With 3 bases removed from V and 10 bases from J, the gap between germline ends came to 19 bases. This CDR3 comprises 15 residues. The CDR3 coding sequence is TGTGCCAGCAGTTTTAGGCAAGAGGGGCACCGGGAGCAGTTCTTC. Encoded protein: CASSFRQEGHREQFF.

This clonotype was counted a few times. CDR3 protein: CSVEKRREQYF. CDR3 DNA: TGCAGCGTTGAAAAGAGACGCGAGCAGTACTTC. The chain is built from TRBV29-1 and TRBJ2-7; D is undetermined. V lost 2 bases to trimming and J lost 6 bases, with 8 bases between them. The CDR3 is made up of 11 amino acids. Germline V gene sequence: CDR1 SQVTM, CDR2 ANQGSEA.

Only a few counts were recorded for this clonotype. CDR3 in amino acids: CAISGGAGGAYNEQFF. The CDR3 nucleotides read TGTGCCATCAGTGGCGGGGCGGGAGGTGCCTACAATGAGCAGTTCTTC. The chain combines TRBV10-3 with TRBJ2-1, with 8 bases identical to TRBD2. Germline CDR1 reads ENHRY; CDR2 reads SYGVKD. The CDR3 contains 16 residues. J lost 2 bases, V lost 4 bases, and 7 bases had no gene match.

This clonotype has a handful of counts. The chain has TRBV20-1 and TRBJ2-1; TRBD2 agrees at 11 bases. The junction had 20 bases not matched to a gene; V was cut back by 6 bases and J by 1 base. Germline assignment: CDR1 DFQATT and CDR2 SNEGSKA (reference sequence). The CDR3 is 20 residues long. This CDR3 reads CSATWSSGRAWRVSYNEQFF. For the CDR3, the DNA is TGCAGTGCCACATGGAGTAGCGGGAGGGCCTGGCGGGTGTCCTACAATGAGCAGTTCTTC.

This clonotype showed up many times. The gene calls are TRBV7-2 and TRBJ1-2; D is possibly TRBD1 (5 bases). This CDR3 has 16 residues. CDR1 is SGHTA, CDR2 FQGNSA, per germline. Trimming removed 1 base from V and 8 bases from J, with 20 bases in between. The CDR3, as DNA: TGTGCCAGCAGCTTAGGTGTGGGACTCCTAACGGGAGGCTACACCTTC. This gives the protein CASSLGVGLLTGGYTF.

The table lists this clonotype with a few counts. The chain has TRBV11-3 and TRBJ2-1; 7 bases align to TRBD1. The germline V gene has CDR1 SGHNT and CDR2 YENEEA. V shed 1 base and J 8 bases; nucleotides not matched to a gene: 5. This CDR3 comprises 14 residues. The CDR3 loop reads CASSLARGFDEQFF. CDR3 nucleotides: TGTGCCAGCAGCTTAGCCAGGGGGTTTGATGAGCAGTTCTTC.

Only a few counts were recorded for this clonotype. The chain carries TRBV4-1 and TRBJ1-1; weak D call: TRBD1 (5 bases). V gave up 0 bases and J gave up 7 bases, with 9 bases separating them. The CDR3 is made up of 13 amino acids. CDR1 and CDR2 (germline): MGHRA, YSYEKL. The CDR3 sequence is CASSQDRAGEAFF. The CDR3 coding sequence is TGCGCCAGCAGCCAAGACAGGGCTGGTGAAGCTTTCTTT.

This clonotype was counted at least ten times. This chain links TRBV20-1 with TRBJ2-1, with TRBD1 matching over 8 bases. The CDR3 covers 14 residues. The ends lost 6 bases at V and 7 bases at J; junction bases unmatched: 11. From germline, CDR1 is DFQATT and CDR2 SNEGSKA (reference sequence). The CDR3 DNA reads as TGCAGTGCCCCTCGGCAGGGGGCGCGTAATGAGCAGTTCTTC. The encoded protein is CSAPRQGARNEQFF.

This clonotype has only a few counts. Relative to the germline gene, one junction end is altered; a read error may explain this. The chain links TRBV28 to TRBJ2-5, with D maybe TRBD2 (5 bases). The CDR3 extends over 13 amino acids. Germline CDR1 is MDHEN and CDR2 is SYDVKM. CDR3 protein: CATHIQSGETQYF. For the CDR3, the DNA is TGTGCCACCCACATCCAATCTGGGGAGACCCAGTACTTT.

The chain employs TRBV19 and TRBJ2-1; 10 nucleotides agree with TRBD2. After removal of 5 bases from V and 2 bases from J, the junction contained 18 bases not matched to a gene. From germline, CDR1 is LNHDA and CDR2 SQIVND (reference sequence). CDR3 length: 20 residues. Here the CDR3 reads CASSPRNSGRLDFPYNEQFF. The CDR3 DNA follows: TGTGCCAGTAGTCCCCGCAATAGCGGGAGGCTCGACTTTCCCTACAATGAGCAGTTCTTC. Full variable domain (rest looked up from reference TRBV19 and TRBJ2-1): DGGITQSPKYLFRKEGQNVTLSCEQNLNHDAMYWYRQDPGQGLRLIYYSQIVNDFQKGDIAEGYSVSREKKESFPLTVTSAQKNPTAFYLCASSPRNSGRLDFPYNEQFFGPGTRLTVL.

This clonotype appeared a few times. The V call is TRBV3-1, the J call TRBJ2-7; the match to TRBD2 covers 7 bases. The germline CDR1 and CDR2 sequences are LGHDT and YNNKEL (reference sequence). J gave up 5 bases and V 0 bases, and 10 bases lay outside the gene matches. The CDR3 loop spans 16 amino acids. The CDR3 loop reads CASSQDHRAGVHEQYF. CDR3 bases: TGTGCCAGCAGCCAAGATCATAGGGCGGGAGTCCACGAGCAGTACTTC.

The chain couples TRBV7-6 to TRBJ2-5, with 11 bases that match TRBD2. V lost 2 bases, J lost 4 bases, and 9 bases stayed unmatched. The CDR3 is 17 amino acids. Germline-derived CDR1 and CDR2 are SGHVS and FNYEAQ. CDR3 sequence: CASSLLTSGSNGETQYF. CDR3 sequence (DNA): TGTGCCAGCAGCTTACTCACTAGCGGGAGTAATGGAGAGACCCAGTACTTC.

The CDR3 region is CASSQDDRGDYTYEQYF. The CDR3 DNA reads TGCGCCAGCAGCCAAGATGACAGGGGGGACTACACCTACGAGCAGTACTTC. The gene calls are TRBV4-1 and TRBJ2-7; 9 bases map to TRBD1. The trim removed 0 bases at V and 2 bases at J, leaving 8 bases unmatched. This CDR3 region has 17 residues. CDR1 is MGHRA, CDR2 YSYEKL, per germline.

Only a few counts were recorded for this clonotype. This sequence joins TRBV15 and TRBJ2-5, with D maybe TRBD2 (6 bases). The CDR3 has 14 amino acids. The V gene lost 3 bases and the J gene lost 5 bases, with 13 bases spanning the gap. In germline, CDR1 is LNHNV, CDR2 YYDKDF (reference sequence). This chain's CDR3 is CATSRPSVGETQYF. As DNA, the CDR3 is TGTGCCACCAGCAGGCCTAGCGTCGGGGAGACCCAGTACTTC.

This clonotype was counted at least ten times. The chain is built from TRBV20-1 and TRBJ2-1; 10 nucleotides align to TRBD2. Germline V gene data show CDR1 as DFQATT and CDR2 as SNEGSKA (reference sequence). V lost 0 bases and J lost 2; bases outside the gene matches: 7. CDR3 length: 17 residues. CDR3 DNA: TGCAGTGCTAGAGACTACTGGACTAGCGGCGCCTACAATGAGCAGTTCTTC. Its translation is CSARDYWTSGAYNEQFF.

The J gene is TRBJ2-1, the V gene TRBV14, with D perhaps TRBD1 (6 bases). The CDR3 runs to 16 residues. The V end was cut by 3 bases, the J end by 7 bases, with 19 bases between. CDR1 is SGHDN and CDR2 is FVKESK in the germline V gene. DNA for the CDR3: TGTGCCAGCAGCCAGACCGGGACACCCTTGTGGAATGAGCAGTTCTTC. It encodes CASSQTGTPLWNEQFF.

On this clonotype: A junction boundary mismatches the germline segment, possibly from a read error. This sequence joins TRBV20-1 and TRBJ2-1; weak D call: TRBD2 (5 bases). The CDR3 is 16 amino acids. Germline V gene lookup returns CDR1 DFQATT and CDR2 SNEGSKA (reference sequence). CDR3: CCASVFGLPTYNEQFF. Here the CDR3 DNA reads TGCTGTGCTAGTGTCTTCGGACTTCCAACCTACAATGAGCAGTTCTTC.

V gene TRBV29-1 combines with J gene TRBJ2-1, with D possibly matching TRBD2 (5 bases). CDR1 is SQVTM and CDR2 is ANQGSEA in the germline V gene. This CDR3 comprises 15 residues. Trimming took off 4 bases at V and 5 bases at J, with 18 bases between the two ends. CDR3 nucleotides: TGCAGCGTTGGCGGACTCCTCAACCCCAACAATGAGCAGTTCTTC. Translating it yields CSVGGLLNPNNEQFF.

This clonotype has a count of ten or more. The rearrangement uses TRBV20-1 and TRBJ2-7; tentatively, D is TRBD2 (6 bases). The germline CDR1 and CDR2 sequences are DFQATT and SNEGSKA (reference sequence). The CDR3 extends over 16 amino acids. The V end was cut by 1 base, the J end by 0 bases, with 16 bases between. The CDR3 spells CSARGGGGKSSYEQYF. Written as DNA, the CDR3 is TGCAGTGCTAGAGGGGGAGGCGGCAAAAGCTCCTACGAGCAGTACTTC.

The chain combines TRBV15 with TRBJ1-5; the match to TRBD1 covers 7 bases. The CDR3 contains 15 residues. The V gene's germline CDR1 is LNHNV and CDR2 YYDKDF (reference sequence). Trimming at V came to 1 base and at J to 4 bases, leaving 4 bases not matched to a gene. In nucleotides, the CDR3 is TGTGCCACCAGCAGAGGAGACAGGGTAAATCAGCCCCAGCATTTT. Amino acids: CATSRGDRVNQPQHF.

The chain recombines TRBV20-1 with TRBJ2-3; maybe TRBD1 (6 bases). This CDR3 is 15 amino acids long. Germline V gene sequence: CDR1 DFQATT, CDR2 SNEGSKA (reference sequence). The V end lost 6 bases, the J end lost 2 bases, and 18 bases lay between the germline ends. The CDR3 loop reads CSAVDRTRITDTQYF. CDR3 coding DNA: TGCAGTGCGGTCGACAGGACAAGGATCACAGATACGCAGTATTTT.

The CDR3 region has the DNA TGTGCCAGCATTAAATATCCGGGCACCGGGGAGCTGTTTTTT. Its translation is CASIKYPGTGELFF. V gene TRBV27 combines with J gene TRBJ2-2, with D unresolved. Germline V gene lookup returns CDR1 MNHEY and CDR2 SMNVEV (reference sequence). The CDR3 consists of 14 residues. V lost 7 bases and J 4 bases, leaving 13 bases between the germline ends.

This clonotype showed up many times. The chain is built from TRBV7-7 and TRBJ2-1, with 8 bases aligning to TRBD2. CDR1 and CDR2 (germline): SSHAT, FNYEAQ (reference sequence). The CDR3 runs 16 residues. The junction had 14 bases not matched to a gene; V was cut back by 5 bases and J by 8 bases. This CDR3 reads CASSPRAGGLHYEQFF. CDR3 DNA sequence: TGTGCCAGCAGCCCCCGGGCGGGAGGTCTTCACTATGAGCAGTTCTTC. The full variable domain, with the rest looked up from reference TRBV7-7 and TRBJ2-1, is GAGVSQSPRYKVTKRGQDVTLRCDPISSHATLYWYQQALGQGPEFLTYFNYEAQPDKSGLPSDRFSAERPEGSISTLTIQRTEQRDSAMYRCASSPRAGGLHYEQFFGPGTRLTVL.

The genes are TRBV12-3 or TRBV12-4 and TRBJ2-1; possible D gene TRBD2, 5 bases. V gave up 3 bases and J gave up 5 bases, with 17 bases separating them. The CDR3 is 16 amino acids. CDR3: CASSFILGDHDNEQFF. The CDR3 DNA reads as TGTGCCAGCAGTTTCATACTAGGCGACCACGACAATGAGCAGTTCTTC.

This chain joins TRBV19 and TRBJ2-4; D might be TRBD2 (5 bases). CDR3 size: 16 residues. Germline V gene data show CDR1 as LNHDA and CDR2 as SQIVND (reference sequence). V dropped 3 bases and J dropped 4 bases, with 16 bases sitting between them. The CDR3: CASSILFSGEKNIQYF. The CDR3 DNA reads as TGTGCCAGTAGTATTCTCTTCTCCGGGGAGAAAAACATTCAGTACTTC.

This clonotype was recorded at least ten times. The chain couples TRBV5-1 to TRBJ2-3; 10 positions match TRBD2. Germline-derived CDR1 and CDR2 are SGHRS and YFSETQ. Unmatched junction bases numbered 6, after V lost 2 bases and J lost 3 bases. This CDR3 has 16 amino acids. CDR3 nucleotide sequence: TGCGCCAGCAGCTTCGCACTAGCGGGAATTACAGATACGCAGTATTTT. It translates to CASSFALAGITDTQYF.

This clonotype was seen a handful of times. The chain recombines TRBV6-4 with TRBJ1-2, with unresolved D. In germline, CDR1 is MRHNA, CDR2 SNTAGT. This CDR3 has 13 residues. With 3 bases removed from V and 4 bases from J, the gap between germline ends came to 9 bases. As DNA, the CDR3 is TGTGCCAGCAGTGAATTCCCAGGCTATGGCTACACCTTC. Protein: CASSEFPGYGYTF.